This T cell receptor beta chain comes out of a study of T cell responses to AZD1222 COVID-19 vaccine. Second-dose recipients at about 4 or about 12 weeks were treated as one pooled group. Points from the study as a whole: Repertoire sampling happened only post peak T cell response.

The repertoire was sequenced with immunoSEQ multiplex PCR; TCRdb's copy has only in-frame clones and lacks some. The sample has some 180,000 clones, approximately 90% seen once. Trimming cost V 2 bases and J 6 bases, with 12 bases left between them. The CDR3 totals 14 residues. Germline V gives CDR1 SNHLY, CDR2 FYNNEI. Notes on this clone: What it binds is not known.

This chain joins TRBV2 and TRBJ2-3; D gene unclear. The specimen was peripheral blood, collected 28 days after the second AZD1222 dose. This clonotype originated in an adult who received the AZD1222 COVID-19 vaccine. Here the CDR3 reads CASSESLPVDTQYF. The CDR3 nucleotides are TGTGCCAGCAGTGAATCCCTCCCTGTGGATACGCAGTATTTT.